The TCR beta chain under discussion was sequenced for a study of T cell repertoires in cytomegalovirus infection. TCRdb fed the reads into MiXCR, producing one record per CDR3 protein. This sample yields 200,000 to 300,000 distinct CDR3 sequences, of which about 12% are seen a single time; 1.6% belongs to the top ten. This CDR3 is 14 amino acids long. V was cut by 10 bases and J by 0 bases, with 15 bases left in between. CDR1 and CDR2 (germline): KGHDR, SFDVKD. This clonotype has just a few counts. Source material: PBMCs. The chain employs TRBV24-1 and TRBJ2-7, with a possible D match to TRBD2 (6 bases). The sequence was collected from a human donor in good health (CMV status not recorded). Some clones in this sample may be carry-over from other donors' samples. Here the CDR3 reads CATSRGRSSYEQYF. CDR3 bases: TGTGCCACTTCCCGGGGGAGGAGCTCCTACGAGCAGTACTTC.